These 26 T cell receptor gamma chains came from one sample sequenced in a study of γδ T cells in repeated Plasmodium falciparum infection. TCRdb re-called clones from the multiplex PCR reads via CATT. The data show 28,000 or so gamma-chain clones, under 1.5% seen once. Gammadelta T cells were flow-sorted from PBMC into Vgamma9/Vdelta2+ and Vdelta2-negative populations for bulk analysis. The source material was gamma-delta T cells from blood. Receptor source: a pool of human donors (malaria-infected and uninfected, not separated).

Comments on this clone: A far larger clone lies a single base away; this is likely a read error. Other DNA sequences within the sample encode an identical CDR3. The chain has TRGV5 and TRGJ1 or TRGJ2. The J gene is absent in TCRdb and was assigned here via DNA matching to germline. Germline values: CDR1 VINAFY, CDR2 YDVSNSKD. The CDR3 extends over 18 amino acids. CDR3 in amino acids: CATWDGVFSLGNYYKKLF. CDR3 nucleotide sequence: TGCGCCACCTGGGACGGGGTGTTCTCACTTGGAAATTATTATAAGAAACTCTTT.

Of note for this clone: TCRdb's protein for this DNA is that of a much larger clone and differs from the translation at residue 5, likely a read error; the protein shown is the DNA translation. The rearrangement joins TRGV9 to TRGJ1 or TRGJ2. Assignment of the J gene here rests on matching the DNA to germline, because TCRdb gives none. V shed 5 bases and J 11 bases; nucleotides not matched to a gene: 15. The CDR3 runs 13 residues. Germline assignment: CDR1 GITISATS and CDR2 ISYDGTV (reference sequence). The CDR3 DNA reads as TGTGCCTTGTGGGTGGTTATCCCCCTTGAGAAACTCTTT. It yields the protein CALWVVIPLEKLF.

Of note for this clone: TCRdb lists the protein of a much larger clone for this DNA, which differs at residue 8, so this is likely a read error; the protein given here is translated from the DNA itself. The sample carries other DNA sequences with the same CDR3. V is TRGV9 and J is TRGJ1 or TRGJ2. The J gene, not given by TCRdb, was assigned here from a germline match of the nucleotide sequence. Per germline, CDR1 GITISATS and CDR2 ISYDGTV (reference sequence). With 2 bases clipped from V and 5 bases from J, the junction kept 6 bases outside the gene matches. CDR3 length: 13 residues. The CDR3 loop reads CALWEDSHYKKLF. As DNA, the CDR3 is TGTGCCTTGTGGGAGGACAGTCATTATAAGAAACTCTTT.

This clone was counted only a few times. The protein that TCRdb holds for this DNA derives from a much larger clone and differs from the translated DNA at residue 3, which likely indicates a read error; the protein shown here is translated from the DNA. This rearrangement joins TRGV9 to TRGJP1. No J gene was available from TCRdb, and it was assigned here by a germline match of the DNA. This CDR3 spans 17 amino acids. Germline-derived CDR1 and CDR2 are GITISATS and ISYDGTV (reference sequence). This CDR3 reads CASWEVHNRSTGWFKIF. CDR3 bases: TGTGCCTCGTGGGAGGTGCACAATCGGTCCACTGGTTGGTTCAAGATATTT.

With regard to this clone: TCRdb's entry gives the protein of a much larger clone, which mismatches this DNA's translation at residue 5, likely from a read error; the protein reported here is translated from the DNA. V gene TRGV2 combines with J gene TRGJ1 or TRGJ2. No J gene is reported in TCRdb; it was inferred here by comparing the DNA with germline. The germline CDR1 and CDR2 sequences are EGSNGY and YDSYNSKV. J gave up 11 bases and V 4 bases, and 11 bases lay outside the gene matches. This CDR3 spans 12 amino acids. The CDR3 is CATWEGRSEKLF. The CDR3 DNA reads TGTGCCACCTGGGAAGGGCGAAGTGAGAAACTCTTT.

This clone is deemed medium-sized. The same CDR3 is also encoded by other DNA sequences in this sample. The rearrangement joins TRGV4 to TRGJ1 or TRGJ2. Germline-derived CDR1 and CDR2 are EGSTGY and YDSYTSSV. The CDR3 has 12 amino acids. V trimming: 0 bases; J trimming: 4 bases; junction bases outside the gene matches: 0. Written as DNA, the CDR3 is TGTGCCACCTGGGATGGGTATTATAAGAAACTCTTT. The encoded protein is CATWDGYYKKLF.

This clone was seen at least ten times. The protein in TCRdb stems from a much larger clone and differs at residue 7 from this DNA's translation, likely a read error; here the protein is translated from the DNA. This rearrangement joins TRGV2 to TRGJ1 or TRGJ2. This CDR3 region has 16 residues. Per germline, CDR1 EGSNGY and CDR2 YDSYNSKV. Losses at the gene ends were 1 base for V and 0 bases for J; bases not matched to a gene: 9. The CDR3 nucleotides are TGTGCCACCTGGGACGGAACCCTTCCGAATTATTATAAGAAACTCTTT. Protein product: CATWDGTLPNYYKKLF.

Remarks on this clone: A far larger clone is one nucleotide away, so this likely arose from a read error. This same CDR3 is encoded by further DNA sequences in the sample. This chain connects TRGV4 to TRGJ1 or TRGJ2. In the absence of a J gene in TCRdb, the DNA was matched to germline to assign it here. The CDR3 totals 12 residues. Germline CDR1 EGSTGY, CDR2 YDSYTSSV. The CDR3 sequence is CATWDVALKKLF. The CDR3 DNA follows: TGTGCCACTTGGGATGTCGCCCTTAAGAAACTCTTT.

This clone was detected a few times. The TCRdb record carries a much larger clone's protein, which differs from this DNA's translation at residue 10; a read error is the likely cause, and the protein listed here is the DNA translation. This chain links TRGV9 with TRGJP. TCRdb carries no J gene annotation; the J gene was assigned here by matching the DNA with germline. CDR1 and CDR2 from the germline V gene are GITISATS and ISYDGTV (reference sequence). CDR3 size: 17 residues. The CDR3 bases are TGTGCCTTGTGGGAGGCCGCCTCAGAGTCGGGCAAAAAAATCAAGGTATTT. As protein: CALWEAASESGKKIKVF.

On this clone itself: TCRdb's entry gives the protein of a much larger clone, which mismatches this DNA's translation at residue 8, likely from a read error; the protein reported here is translated from the DNA. The chain links TRGV8 to TRGJ1 or TRGJ2. As TCRdb names no J gene, one was assigned here on the basis of a DNA match to germline. The V and J ends lost 2 bases and 2 bases, in that order; junction bases with no gene match: 6. The V gene's germline CDR1 is VENAVY and CDR2 YDSYNSRV. There are 14 residues in the CDR3. The CDR3 DNA reads as TGTGCCACCTGGGATATGTCGGATTATTATAAGAAACTCTTT. Protein: CATWDMSDYYKKLF.

With regard to this clone: TCRdb pairs this DNA with a much larger clone's protein that differs at residue 10, likely a read error; the protein shown was translated from the DNA. This chain connects TRGV2 to TRGJ1 or TRGJ2. The CDR3 is 14 residues long. In germline, CDR1 is EGSNGY, CDR2 YDSYNSKV. The CDR3 DNA is TGTGCCACCTGGGACGGGCCTGGTTATCATAAGAAACTCTTT. Protein: CATWDGPGYHKKLF.

Ten or more counts support this clone. The chain joins TRGV9 to TRGJP. Germline matching of the DNA provided the J gene here, since TCRdb leaves it blank. V was clipped by 3 bases and J by 9 bases; unmatched bases: 11. The germline CDR1 and CDR2 sequences are GITISATS and ISYDGTV (reference sequence). This CDR3 spans 17 amino acids. CDR3 amino acids: CALWEPAQGLGKKIKVF. Written as DNA, the CDR3 is TGTGCCTTGTGGGAGCCTGCCCAGGGGTTGGGCAAAAAAATCAAGGTATTT.

This clone was observed many times. TCRdb's entry gives the protein of a much larger clone, which mismatches this DNA's translation at residue 6, likely from a read error; the protein reported here is translated from the DNA. The chain joins TRGV5 to TRGJ1 or TRGJ2. Germline CDR1 is VINAFY and CDR2 is YDVSNSKD. The CDR3 consists of 13 residues. V lost 2 bases, J lost 2 bases, and 3 bases stayed unmatched. CDR3 DNA: TGTGCCACCTGGGACACTTATTATTATAAGAAACTCTTT. Protein: CATWDTYYYKKLF.

This clone was seen repeatedly, ten times or more. The translation of this DNA and the TCRdb protein of a much larger clone differ at residue 8, probably owing to a read error; the protein shown here is translated from the DNA. V is TRGV9 and J is TRGJP. TCRdb supplies no J gene; here it was assigned by aligning the nucleotide sequence to germline. V dropped 2 bases and J dropped 9; count of bases not matched to a gene: 7. The CDR3 runs 16 residues. Germline V CDR1 and CDR2: GITISATS, ISYDGTV (reference sequence). CDR3 in amino acids: CALWEAKGLGKKIKVF. In nucleotides, the CDR3 is TGTGCCTTGTGGGAGGCTAAGGGGTTGGGCAAAAAAATCAAGGTATTT.

Only a few counts were recorded for this clone. A far larger clone is a single base away, which makes a read error likely. V gene TRGV4 combines with J gene TRGJ1 or TRGJ2. Germline V CDR1 and CDR2: EGSTGY, YDSYTSSV. CDR3 length: 13 residues. The V segment lost 4 bases and the J segment 5 bases; nucleotides outside the gene matches: 8. CDR3 residues: CATWDVPHYKKLF. CDR3 in DNA: TGTGCCACCTGGGACGTCCCCCATTATAAGAAACTCTTT.

Many counts were recorded for this clone. It differs at one base from a far larger clone, so likely a read error. No J gene was called, and the V gene is TRGV9. The CDR3 is 11 residues long. Germline lookup yields CDR1 GITISATS and CDR2 ISYDGTV (reference sequence). The CDR3 coding sequence is TGTGCCTTGTGGGAGGTGCCGGAGAAGCTCTTT. Protein product: CALWEVPEKLF.

In this sample, this clone turned up many times. A read error is the likely source, as a far larger clone sits one nucleotide away. The same CDR3 arises from other DNA sequences in this sample as well. The chain joins TRGV2 to TRGJ1 or TRGJ2. Germline-derived CDR1 and CDR2 are EGSNGY and YDSYNSKV. The CDR3 length is 16 residues. With 4 bases clipped from V and 0 bases from J, the junction kept 12 bases outside the gene matches. CDR3 loop: CATWDGILPNYYKKLF. As DNA, the CDR3 is TGTGCCACCTGGGATGGAATCCTTCCGAATTATTATAAGAAACTCTTT.

This clone was detected many times. The V and J genes are TRGV9 and TRGJP2. The CDR3 is 14 residues long. The germline CDR1 and CDR2 sequences are GITISATS and ISYDGTV (reference sequence). J was trimmed by 1 base and V by 8 bases; bases with no gene match: 7. In DNA, the CDR3 is TGTGCCTTGTATCCCGGTAGTAGTGATTGGATCAAGACGTTT. Its translation is CALYPGSSDWIKTF.

Comments on this clone: TCRdb attributes to this sequence the protein of a much larger clone, which differs from the DNA translation at residue 3; a read error is likely, and the protein displayed is translated from the DNA. The rearrangement uses TRGV9 and TRGJP. The J gene, missing from TCRdb, was assigned here through DNA to germline matching. The CDR3 is 17 residues long. Germline CDR1 reads GITISATS; CDR2 reads ISYDGTV (reference sequence). The CDR3 is CAMWEAKQELGKKIKVF. The CDR3 region has the DNA TGTGCCATGTGGGAGGCAAAACAAGAGTTGGGCAAAAAAATCAAGGTATTT.

This clone was counted ten times or more. A read error is likely here: a far larger clone is one base away. This sample includes further DNA sequences coding for the same CDR3. No call exists for the J gene, whereas the V gene is TRGV9. The CDR3 is made up of 14 amino acids. Germline V gene data show CDR1 as GITISATS and CDR2 as ISYDGTV (reference sequence). The CDR3, as DNA: TGTGCCTTGTGGGAGGTGCAGAGGGGGCCTAAGAAGCTCTTT. It translates to CALWEVQRGPKKLF.

This clone occurred many times. This DNA translates differently at residue 11 from the TCRdb protein, which is that of a much larger clone; a read error is likely, and the protein shown is the DNA's own translation. The gene calls are TRGV2 and TRGJ1 or TRGJ2. Since TCRdb gives no J gene, matching the DNA to germline was used here to assign it. This CDR3 has 16 amino acids. CDR1 is EGSNGY and CDR2 is YDSYNSKV in the germline V gene. CDR3: CATWDGILPNHYKKLF. The CDR3 DNA reads as TGTGCCACCTGGGACGGAATCCTTCCGAATCATTATAAGAAACTCTTT.

In its sample, this clone was seen many times. TCRdb attributes to this sequence the protein of a much larger clone, which differs from the DNA translation at residue 10; a read error is likely, and the protein displayed is translated from the DNA. The J gene is TRGJ1 or TRGJ2, the V gene TRGV9. There are 16 residues in the CDR3. CDR1 and CDR2 from the germline V gene are GITISATS and ISYDGTV (reference sequence). The V and J ends lost 1 base and 2 bases, in that order; junction bases with no gene match: 11. This chain's CDR3 is CALWEVIGGDYYKKLF. The CDR3 nucleotides are TGTGCCTTGTGGGAGGTCATCGGGGGAGATTATTATAAGAAACTCTTT.

This clone was recorded at least ten times. The chain is built from TRGV2 and TRGJ1 or TRGJ2. Germline CDR1 is EGSNGY and CDR2 is YDSYNSKV. V dropped 10 bases and J dropped 6; count of bases not matched to a gene: 9. CDR3 length: 11 residues. The chain's CDR3 is CATTGCYKKLF. The CDR3 DNA reads as TGTGCCACGACCGGTTGTTATAAGAAACTCTTT.

The table lists this clone with many counts. The genes are TRGV8 and TRGJP1. No J gene was available from TCRdb, and it was assigned here by a germline match of the DNA. The CDR3 is made up of 11 amino acids. Losses at the gene ends were 1 base for V and 11 bases for J; bases not matched to a gene: 1. Germline CDR1 and CDR2: VENAVY and YDSYNSRV. The CDR3 loop is CATWDRWFKIF. The CDR3 DNA reads as TGTGCCACCTGGGATAGATGGTTCAAGATATTT.

This clone was detected many times. A far larger clone lies a single base away; this is likely a read error. Other DNA sequences in this specimen translate into the identical CDR3. The V and J genes are TRGV9 and TRGJP1. TCRdb gives no J gene; it was assigned here by matching the DNA to germline. The germline gives CDR1 GITISATS, CDR2 ISYDGTV (reference sequence). The CDR3 contains 13 residues. Written as DNA, the CDR3 is TGTGCCCTGTGGGATACCACTGGTTGGTTCAAGATATTT. Its translation: CALWDTTGWFKIF.

This clone was seen a few times. For this DNA, TCRdb reports the protein of a much larger clone, which diverges at residue 9, most likely from a read error; the protein presented here is translated directly from the DNA. The V gene is TRGV9, the J gene TRGJP. The germline gives CDR1 GITISATS, CDR2 ISYDGTV (reference sequence). This CDR3 comprises 17 residues. The V gene end was trimmed by 2 bases and the J gene end by 9 bases; junction bases not matched to a gene: 10. The CDR3 spells CALWEAPKGLGKKIKVF. The CDR3 DNA follows: TGTGCCTTGTGGGAGGCCCCGAAAGGGTTGGGCAAAAAAATCAAGGTATTT.